This passage covers 5 T cell receptor beta chains from one sample sequenced in a study of tumor and adjacent non-tumor tissue in lung cancer. TCRbeta libraries were built with three rounds of nested PCR, modified from ARM-PCR. TCRdb ran MiXCR on the multiplex PCR reads and lists one entry per CDR3 protein. The repertoire includes some 93,000 distinct CDR3 sequences, 67% of them detected once, and approximately 16% sits in the top ten. RNA was extracted from bulk tissue without any cell sorting. The sample comprised lung tumor tissue. The receptor set was obtained from a man aged 55 to 70 with non-small cell lung cancer.

Concerning this clonotype: At one end, the junction sequence differs from germline, possibly due to a read error. The rearrangement links TRBV11-3 to TRBJ2-7; 7 bases fit TRBD1. Germline loops: CDR1 SGHNT, CDR2 YENEEA. The CDR3 runs to 14 residues. As DNA, the CDR3 is TGTGCCAGCAGCCCGGACACAGGGGCCTATGAGCAGTACTTC. Translated, it gives CASSPDTGAYEQYF.

The chain carries TRBV7-9 and TRBJ1-2, with D unclear. The CDR3 has 11 residues. Trimming left V 5 bases short and J 7 bases short, with 8 bases between. CDR1 is SEHNR and CDR2 is FQNEAQ in the germline V gene (reference sequence). CDR3 nucleotides: TGTGCCAGCAGCACAGTCGGTGGCTACACCTTC. Amino acid sequence: CASSTVGGYTF.

This clonotype was observed many times. This sequence joins TRBV6-2 or TRBV6-3 and TRBJ2-1, with 7 bases that match TRBD1. The CDR3 contains 11 residues. Germline CDR1 MNHEY, CDR2 SVGEGT. Unmatched junction bases numbered 1, after V lost 4 bases and J lost 10 bases. The CDR3 reads CASSWGQEQFF. CDR3 bases: TGTGCCAGCAGTTGGGGACAGGAGCAGTTCTTC.

In the case of this clonotype: A much larger clone is a single base away; this may be a read error. The chain links TRBV5-1 to TRBJ2-3, with TRBD2 matching 8 bases. J gave up 0 bases and V 3 bases, and 3 bases lay outside the gene matches. The CDR3 loop spans 15 amino acids. CDR1 and CDR2 (germline): SGHRS, YFSETQ. CDR3 residues: CASSYTSGSTDTQYF. The DNA of the CDR3 is TGCGCCAGCAGCTACACTAGCGGAAGCACAGATACGCAGTATTTT.

In regard to this clonotype: Since a much larger clone is just one base distant, this may be a read error. V usage is TRBV28 and J usage is TRBJ2-1; D might be TRBD1 (6 bases). The CDR3 runs to 11 residues. Germline CDR1 reads MDHEN; CDR2 reads SYDVKM. The CDR3 nucleotides are TGTACCTCCGGACAGTACGGTGAGCAGTTCTTC. This sequence encodes CTSGQYGEQFF.